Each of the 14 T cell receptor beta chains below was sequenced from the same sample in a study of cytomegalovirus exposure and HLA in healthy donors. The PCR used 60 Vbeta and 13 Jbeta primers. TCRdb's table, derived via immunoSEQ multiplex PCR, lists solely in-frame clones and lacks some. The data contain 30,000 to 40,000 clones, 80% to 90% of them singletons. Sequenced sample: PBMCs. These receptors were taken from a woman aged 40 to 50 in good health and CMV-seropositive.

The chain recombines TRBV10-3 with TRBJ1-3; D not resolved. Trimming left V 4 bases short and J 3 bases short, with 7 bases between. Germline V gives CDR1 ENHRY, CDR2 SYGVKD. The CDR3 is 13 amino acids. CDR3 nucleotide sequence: TGTGCCATCAGTGGGCGAGGTGGAAACACCATATATTTT. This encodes CAISGRGGNTIYF.

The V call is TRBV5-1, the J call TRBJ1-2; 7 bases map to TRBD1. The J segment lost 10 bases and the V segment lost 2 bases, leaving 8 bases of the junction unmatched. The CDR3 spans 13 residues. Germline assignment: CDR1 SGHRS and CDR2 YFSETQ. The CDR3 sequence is CASSLDPGQHYTF. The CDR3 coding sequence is TGCGCCAGCAGCTTAGACCCGGGACAGCACTACACCTTC.

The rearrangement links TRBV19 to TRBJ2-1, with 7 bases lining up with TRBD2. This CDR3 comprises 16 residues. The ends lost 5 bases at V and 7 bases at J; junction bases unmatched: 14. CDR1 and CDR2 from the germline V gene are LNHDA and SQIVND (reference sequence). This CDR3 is CASSPEEGRGGNEQFF. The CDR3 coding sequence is TGTGCCAGTAGTCCCGAGGAGGGGAGGGGAGGGAATGAGCAGTTCTTC.

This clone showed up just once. The CDR3 bases are TGCGCCAGCAGCCCCCTGGCCAGGCGCCAAGAGACCCAGTACTTC. Amino acid sequence: CASSPLARRQETQYF. The V gene is TRBV4-3, the J gene TRBJ2-5; D is unresolved. The CDR3 covers 15 residues. V dropped 4 bases and J dropped 1 base, with 13 bases sitting between them. The germline CDR1 and CDR2 sequences are LGHNA and YSLEER.

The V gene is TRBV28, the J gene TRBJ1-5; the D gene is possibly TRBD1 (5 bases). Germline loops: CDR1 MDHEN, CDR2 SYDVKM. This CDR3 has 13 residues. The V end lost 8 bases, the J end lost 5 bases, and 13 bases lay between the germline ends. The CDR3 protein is CASATETYQPQHF. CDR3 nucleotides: TGTGCCAGCGCGACAGAGACTTATCAGCCCCAGCATTTT. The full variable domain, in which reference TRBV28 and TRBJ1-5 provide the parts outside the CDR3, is DVKVTQSSRYLVKRTGEKVFLECVQDMDHENMFWYRQDPGLGLRLIYFSYDVKMKEKGDIPEGYSVSREKKERFSLILESASTNQTSMYLCASATETYQPQHFGDGTRLSIL.

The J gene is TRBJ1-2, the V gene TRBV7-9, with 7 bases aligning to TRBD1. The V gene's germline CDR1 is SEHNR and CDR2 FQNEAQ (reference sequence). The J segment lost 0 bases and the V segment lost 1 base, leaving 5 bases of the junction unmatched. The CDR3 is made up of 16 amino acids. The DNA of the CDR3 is TGTGCCAGCAGCTTAGAAGGAAGGGGGCCTAACTATGGCTACACCTTC. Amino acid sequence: CASSLEGRGPNYGYTF. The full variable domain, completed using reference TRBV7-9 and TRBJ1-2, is DTGVSQNPRHKITKRGQNVTFRCDPISEHNRLYWYRQTLGQGPEFLTYFQNEAQLEKSRLLSDRFSAERPKGSFSTLEIQRTEQGDSAMYLCASSLEGRGPNYGYTFGSGTRLTVV.

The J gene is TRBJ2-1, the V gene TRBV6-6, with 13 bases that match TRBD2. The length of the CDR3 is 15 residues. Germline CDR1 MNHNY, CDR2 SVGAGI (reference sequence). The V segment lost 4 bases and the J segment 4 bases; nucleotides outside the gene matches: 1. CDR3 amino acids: CASSSTSGGYNEQFF. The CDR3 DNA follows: TGTGCCAGCAGTTCGACTAGCGGGGGGTACAATGAGCAGTTCTTC.

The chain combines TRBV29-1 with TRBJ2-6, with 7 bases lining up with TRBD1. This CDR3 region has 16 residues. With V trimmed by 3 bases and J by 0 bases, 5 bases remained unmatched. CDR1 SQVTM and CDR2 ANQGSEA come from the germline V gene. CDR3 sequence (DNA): TGCAGCGTTGAGCTGACAGGGTACTCTGGGGCCAACGTCCTGACTTTC. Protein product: CSVELTGYSGANVLTF.

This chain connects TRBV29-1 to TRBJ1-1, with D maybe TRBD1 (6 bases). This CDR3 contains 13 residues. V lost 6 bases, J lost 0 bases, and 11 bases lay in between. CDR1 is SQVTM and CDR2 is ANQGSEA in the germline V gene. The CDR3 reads CSVQGSMNTEAFF. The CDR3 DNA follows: TGCAGCGTCCAGGGGTCAATGAACACTGAAGCTTTCTTT. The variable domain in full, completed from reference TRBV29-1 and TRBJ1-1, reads SAVISQKPSRDICQRGTSLTIQCQVDSQVTMMFWYRQQPGQSLTLIATANQGSEATYESGFVIDKFPISRPNLTFSTLTVSNMSPEDSSIYLCSVQGSMNTEAFFGQGTRLTVV.

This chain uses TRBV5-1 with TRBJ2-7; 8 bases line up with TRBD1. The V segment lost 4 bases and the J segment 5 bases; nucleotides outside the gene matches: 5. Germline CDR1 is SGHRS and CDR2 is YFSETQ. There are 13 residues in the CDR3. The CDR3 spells CASSPTGGDEQYF. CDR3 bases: TGCGCCAGCAGCCCAACAGGGGGAGACGAGCAGTACTTC.

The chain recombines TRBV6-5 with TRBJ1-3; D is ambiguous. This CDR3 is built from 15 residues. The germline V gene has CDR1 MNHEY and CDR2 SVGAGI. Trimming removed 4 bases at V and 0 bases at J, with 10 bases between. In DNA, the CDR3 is TGTGCCAGCAGTTCCCCAGCGGGCTCTGGAAACACCATATATTTT. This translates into CASSSPAGSGNTIYF.

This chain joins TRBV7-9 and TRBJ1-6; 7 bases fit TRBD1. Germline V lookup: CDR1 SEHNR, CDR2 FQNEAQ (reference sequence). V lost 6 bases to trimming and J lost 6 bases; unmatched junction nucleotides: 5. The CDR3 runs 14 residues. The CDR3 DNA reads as TGTGCCAGCAGAGGCCGGGACAGTAATTCACCCCTCCACTTT. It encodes CASRGRDSNSPLHF.

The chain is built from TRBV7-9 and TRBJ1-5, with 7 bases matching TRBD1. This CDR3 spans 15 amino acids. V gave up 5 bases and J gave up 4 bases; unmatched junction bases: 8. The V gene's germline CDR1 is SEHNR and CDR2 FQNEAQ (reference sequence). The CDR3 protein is CASSLTGVGNQPQHF. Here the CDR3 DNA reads TGTGCCAGCAGCCTTACAGGGGTTGGGAATCAGCCCCAGCATTTT.

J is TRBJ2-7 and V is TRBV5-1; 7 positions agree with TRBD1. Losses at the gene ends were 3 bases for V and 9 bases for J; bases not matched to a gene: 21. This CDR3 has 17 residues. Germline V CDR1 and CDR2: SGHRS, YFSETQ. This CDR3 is CASSSSLGGSVALWQYF. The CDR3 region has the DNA TGCGCCAGCAGCTCCTCCCTAGGGGGCAGTGTGGCCCTATGGCAGTACTTC.